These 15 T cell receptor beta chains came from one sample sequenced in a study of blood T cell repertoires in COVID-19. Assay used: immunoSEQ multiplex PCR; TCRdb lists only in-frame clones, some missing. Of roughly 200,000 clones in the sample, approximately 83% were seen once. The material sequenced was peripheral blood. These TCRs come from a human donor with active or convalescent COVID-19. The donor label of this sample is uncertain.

Written as DNA, the CDR3 is TGTGCCAGCAGCCCTACCTGGGGGGGCGGGGAGACCCAGTACTTC. Protein sequence: CASSPTWGGGETQYF. This sequence joins TRBV5-4 and TRBJ2-5; tentative D call: TRBD2 (7 bases). V was clipped by 4 bases and J by 5 bases, with 18 bases between them. This CDR3 region has 15 residues. From germline, CDR1 is SGHNT and CDR2 YYREEE (reference sequence). Combining the CDR3 with reference TRBV5-4 and TRBJ2-5 gives the whole variable domain ETGVTQSPTHLIKTRGQQVTLRCSSQSGHNTVSWYQQALGQGPQFIFQYYREEENGRGNFPPRFSGLQFPNYSSELNVNALELDDSALYLCASSPTWGGGETQYFGPGTRLLVL.

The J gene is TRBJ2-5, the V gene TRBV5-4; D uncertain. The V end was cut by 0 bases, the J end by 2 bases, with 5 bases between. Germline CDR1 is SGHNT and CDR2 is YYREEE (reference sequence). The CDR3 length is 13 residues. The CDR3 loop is CASSLGQQETQYF. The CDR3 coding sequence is TGTGCCAGCAGCTTGGGGCAGCAAGAGACCCAGTACTTC.

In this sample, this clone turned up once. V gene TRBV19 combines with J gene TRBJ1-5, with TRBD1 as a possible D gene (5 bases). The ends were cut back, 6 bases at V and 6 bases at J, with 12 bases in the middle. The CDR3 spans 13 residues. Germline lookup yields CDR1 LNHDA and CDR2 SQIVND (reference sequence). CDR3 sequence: CASSPRQFQPQHF. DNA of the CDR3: TGTGCCAGTAGCCCAAGACAGTTTCAGCCCCAGCATTTT.

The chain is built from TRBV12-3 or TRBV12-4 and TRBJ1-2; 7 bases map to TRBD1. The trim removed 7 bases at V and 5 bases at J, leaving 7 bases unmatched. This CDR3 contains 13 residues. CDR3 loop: CASMPGQTYGYTF. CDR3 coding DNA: TGTGCCAGCATGCCGGGACAGACATATGGCTACACCTTC.

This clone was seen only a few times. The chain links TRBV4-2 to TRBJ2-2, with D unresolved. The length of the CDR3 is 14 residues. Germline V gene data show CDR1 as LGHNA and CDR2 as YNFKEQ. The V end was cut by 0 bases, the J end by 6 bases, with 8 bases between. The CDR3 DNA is TGTGCCAGCAGCCAAGATTATGAGGCCGGGGAGCTGTTTTTT. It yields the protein CASSQDYEAGELFF.

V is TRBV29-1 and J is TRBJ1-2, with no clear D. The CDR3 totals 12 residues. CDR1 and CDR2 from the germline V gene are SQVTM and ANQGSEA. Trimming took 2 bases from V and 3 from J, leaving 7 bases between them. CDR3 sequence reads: CSVEQTHYGYTF. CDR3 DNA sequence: TGCAGCGTTGAACAGACACACTATGGCTACACCTTC.

The CDR3 bases are TGTGCCAGCACCCGACAGGGGGATTCACCCCTCCACTTT. This encodes CASTRQGDSPLHF. V usage is TRBV12-3 or TRBV12-4 and J usage is TRBJ1-6, with 9 nucleotides matching TRBD1. V dropped 7 bases and J dropped 8; count of bases not matched to a gene: 3. CDR3 length: 13 amino acids.

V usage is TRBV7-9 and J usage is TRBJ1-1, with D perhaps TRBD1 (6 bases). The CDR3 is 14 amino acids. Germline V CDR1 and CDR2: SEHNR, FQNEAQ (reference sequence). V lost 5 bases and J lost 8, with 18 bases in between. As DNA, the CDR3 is TGTGCCAGCAGCGCTGACAGGATTCCCCCGGAAGCTTTCTTT. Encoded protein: CASSADRIPPEAFF. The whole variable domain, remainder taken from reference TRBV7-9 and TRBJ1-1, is DTGVSQNPRHKITKRGQNVTFRCDPISEHNRLYWYRQTLGQGPEFLTYFQNEAQLEKSRLLSDRFSAERPKGSFSTLEIQRTEQGDSAMYLCASSADRIPPEAFFGQGTRLTVV.

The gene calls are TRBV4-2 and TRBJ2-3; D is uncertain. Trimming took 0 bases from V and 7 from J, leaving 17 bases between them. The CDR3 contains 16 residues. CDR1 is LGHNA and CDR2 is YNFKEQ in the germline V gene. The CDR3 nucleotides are TGTGCCAGCAGCCAAGAGCCCAGATCAAGTTCCCATACGCAGTATTTT. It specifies CASSQEPRSSSHTQYF.

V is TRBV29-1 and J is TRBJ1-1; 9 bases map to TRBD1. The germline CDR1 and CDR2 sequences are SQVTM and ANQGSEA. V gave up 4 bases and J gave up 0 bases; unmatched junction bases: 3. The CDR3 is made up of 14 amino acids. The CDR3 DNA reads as TGCAGCGTTGGGGGACAGGGCATGAACACTGAAGCTTTCTTT. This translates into CSVGGQGMNTEAFF.

The CDR3 region is CASSERATTGELFF. As DNA, the CDR3 is TGTGCCAGCAGCGAGCGGGCCACCACCGGGGAGCTGTTTTTT. The chain links TRBV9 to TRBJ2-2; TRBD2 is a possible D gene (6 bases). Germline V gene sequence: CDR1 SGDLS, CDR2 YYNGEE. The length of the CDR3 is 14 residues. V was trimmed by 3 bases and J by 4 bases, leaving 10 bases between them.

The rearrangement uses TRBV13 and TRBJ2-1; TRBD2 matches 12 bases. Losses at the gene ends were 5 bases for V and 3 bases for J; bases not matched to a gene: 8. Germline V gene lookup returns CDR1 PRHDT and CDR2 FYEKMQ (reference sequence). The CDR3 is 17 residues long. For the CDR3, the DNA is TGTGCCAGCAGCGCCGGACTAGCGGGACCCCTCTACAATGAGCAGTTCTTC. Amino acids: CASSAGLAGPLYNEQFF.

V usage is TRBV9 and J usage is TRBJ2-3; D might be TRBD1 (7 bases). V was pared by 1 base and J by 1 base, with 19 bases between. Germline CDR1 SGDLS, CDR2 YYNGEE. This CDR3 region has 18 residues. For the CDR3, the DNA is TGTGCCAGCAGCGTATCCGGTGGAGGGGGCATCGGCACAGATACGCAGTATTTT. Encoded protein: CASSVSGGGGIGTDTQYF.

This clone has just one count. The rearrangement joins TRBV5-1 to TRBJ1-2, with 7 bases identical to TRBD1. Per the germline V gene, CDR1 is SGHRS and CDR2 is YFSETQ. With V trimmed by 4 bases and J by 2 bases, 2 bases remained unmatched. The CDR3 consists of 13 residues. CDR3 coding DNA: TGCGCCAGCAGCCCGACAGGGAACTATGGCTACACCTTC. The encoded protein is CASSPTGNYGYTF.

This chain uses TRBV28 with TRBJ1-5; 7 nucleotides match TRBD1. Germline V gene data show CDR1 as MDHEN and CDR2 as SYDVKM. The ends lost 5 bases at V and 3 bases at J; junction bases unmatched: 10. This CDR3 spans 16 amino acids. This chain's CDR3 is CASSTPPGGNNQPQHF. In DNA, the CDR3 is TGTGCCAGCAGTACCCCGCCAGGGGGAAACAATCAGCCCCAGCATTTT.